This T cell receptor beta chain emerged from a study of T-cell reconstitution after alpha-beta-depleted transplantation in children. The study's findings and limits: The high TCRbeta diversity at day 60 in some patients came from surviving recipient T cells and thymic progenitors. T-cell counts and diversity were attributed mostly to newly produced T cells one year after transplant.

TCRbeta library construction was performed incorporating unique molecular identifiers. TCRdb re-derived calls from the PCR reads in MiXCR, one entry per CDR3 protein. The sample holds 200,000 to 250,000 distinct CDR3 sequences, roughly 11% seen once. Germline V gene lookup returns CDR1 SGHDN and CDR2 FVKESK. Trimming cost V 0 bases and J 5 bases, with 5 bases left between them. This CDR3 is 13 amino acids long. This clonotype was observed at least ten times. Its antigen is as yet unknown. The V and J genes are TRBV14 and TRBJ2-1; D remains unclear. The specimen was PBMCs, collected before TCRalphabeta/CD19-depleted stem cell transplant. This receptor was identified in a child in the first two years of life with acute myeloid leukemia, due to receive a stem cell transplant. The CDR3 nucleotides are TGTGCCAGCAGCCAAGATCACAACAATGAGCAGTTCTTC. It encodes CASSQDHNNEQFF.